What follows are 4 T cell receptor beta chains derived from one specimen sequenced in a study of T-cell memory formation after mild COVID-19. TCRdb recomputed calls from the 5' RACE reads with MiXCR, one row per CDR3 protein. The table shows about 430,000 distinct CDR3 sequences, with 20% to 25% occurring only once. Sequenced input: PBMCs or a T cell subset sorted from them (not recorded which). These receptors were obtained from an adult woman who had mild COVID-19 (a few samples of this study predate the infection). Cell type and time point are not known.

This clonotype was detected only a few times. The V and J genes are TRBV30 and TRBJ1-2; 7 bases agree with TRBD1. Germline lookup yields CDR1 GTSNPN and CDR2 SVGIG (reference sequence). The CDR3 sequence is 11 residues long. V trimming: 8 bases; J trimming: 4 bases; junction bases outside the gene matches: 4. For the CDR3, the DNA is TGTGCCCAGGACAGGCCCTATGGCTACACCTTC. This encodes CAQDRPYGYTF.

The V and J genes are TRBV7-2 and TRBJ2-1; 8 bases map to TRBD2. This CDR3 has 16 amino acids. Germline V gene data show CDR1 as SGHTA and CDR2 as FQGNSA. J gave up 4 bases and V 4 bases, and 9 bases lay outside the gene matches. Written as DNA, the CDR3 is TGTGCCAGCAGCTCCATCGCGGGGGGACCATACAATGAGCAGTTCTTC. It translates to CASSSIAGGPYNEQFF. Complete variable domain (other parts from reference TRBV7-2 and TRBJ2-1): GAGVSQSPSNKVTEKGKDVELRCDPISGHTALYWYRQSLGQGLEFLIYFQGNSAPDKSGLPSDRFSAERTGGSVSTLTIQRTQQEDSAVYLCASSSIAGGPYNEQFFGPGTRLTVL.

The chain carries TRBV7-2 and TRBJ2-7; 11 bases match TRBD1. Germline trimming cut 2 bases from V and 6 bases from J; bases unmatched to any gene: 3. CDR3 size: 14 residues. Germline V CDR1 and CDR2: SGHTA, FQGNSA. CDR3 nucleotide sequence: TGTGCCAGCAGCTTAATGGACAGGGGGCGCGAGCAGTACTTC. Protein sequence: CASSLMDRGREQYF.

This chain links TRBV5-6 with TRBJ2-7; D ambiguous. V was cut by 2 bases and J by 2 bases, with 8 bases left in between. There are 13 residues in the CDR3. Germline CDR1 SGHDT, CDR2 YYEEEE. CDR3 region: CASSFADTYEQYF. DNA of the CDR3: TGTGCCAGCAGCTTTGCAGATACCTACGAGCAGTACTTC.